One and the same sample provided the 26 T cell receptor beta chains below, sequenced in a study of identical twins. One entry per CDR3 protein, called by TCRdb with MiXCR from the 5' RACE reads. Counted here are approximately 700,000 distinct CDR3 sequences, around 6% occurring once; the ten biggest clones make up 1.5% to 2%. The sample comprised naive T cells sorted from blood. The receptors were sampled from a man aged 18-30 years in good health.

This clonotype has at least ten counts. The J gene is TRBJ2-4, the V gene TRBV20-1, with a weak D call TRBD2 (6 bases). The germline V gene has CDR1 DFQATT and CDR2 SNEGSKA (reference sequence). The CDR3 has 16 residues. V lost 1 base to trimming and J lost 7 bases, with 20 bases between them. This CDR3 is CSARVLGLRSQNIQYF. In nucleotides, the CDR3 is TGCAGTGCTAGAGTTTTGGGACTCCGTTCGCAGAACATTCAGTACTTC.

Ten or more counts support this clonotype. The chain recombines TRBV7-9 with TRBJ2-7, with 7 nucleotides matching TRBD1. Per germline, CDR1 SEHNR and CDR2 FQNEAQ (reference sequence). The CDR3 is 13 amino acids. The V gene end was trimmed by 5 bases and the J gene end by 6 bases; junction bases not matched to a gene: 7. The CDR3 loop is CASSLGTAAEQYV. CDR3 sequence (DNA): TGTGCCAGCAGCCTGGGGACAGCAGCCGAGCAGTACGTC.

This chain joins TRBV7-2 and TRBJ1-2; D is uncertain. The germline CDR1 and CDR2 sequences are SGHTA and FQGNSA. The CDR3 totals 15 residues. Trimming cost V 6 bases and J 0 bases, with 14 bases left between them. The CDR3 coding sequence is TGTGCCAGCAGGGGATATCAGACAACTAACTATGGCTACACCTTC. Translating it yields CASRGYQTTNYGYTF.

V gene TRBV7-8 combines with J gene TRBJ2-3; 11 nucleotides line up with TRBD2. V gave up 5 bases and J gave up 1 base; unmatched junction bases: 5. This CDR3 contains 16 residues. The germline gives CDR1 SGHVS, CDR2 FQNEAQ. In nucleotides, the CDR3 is TGTGCCAGCAGCCTCCCACTAGCGGGAGGCACAGATACGCAGTATTTT. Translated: CASSLPLAGGTDTQYF.

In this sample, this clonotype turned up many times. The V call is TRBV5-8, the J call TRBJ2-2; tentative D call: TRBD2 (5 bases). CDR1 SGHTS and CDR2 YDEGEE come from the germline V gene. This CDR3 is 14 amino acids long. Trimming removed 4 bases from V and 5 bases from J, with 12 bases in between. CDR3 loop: CASSPWTQTGELFF. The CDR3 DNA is TGTGCCAGCAGCCCCTGGACTCAGACCGGGGAGCTGTTTTTT.

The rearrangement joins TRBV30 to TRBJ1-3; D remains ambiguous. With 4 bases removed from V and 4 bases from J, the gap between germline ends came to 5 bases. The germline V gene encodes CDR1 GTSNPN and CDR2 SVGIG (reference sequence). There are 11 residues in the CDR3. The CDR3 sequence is CAWIQGNTIYF. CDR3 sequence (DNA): TGTGCCTGGATCCAAGGAAACACCATATATTTT.

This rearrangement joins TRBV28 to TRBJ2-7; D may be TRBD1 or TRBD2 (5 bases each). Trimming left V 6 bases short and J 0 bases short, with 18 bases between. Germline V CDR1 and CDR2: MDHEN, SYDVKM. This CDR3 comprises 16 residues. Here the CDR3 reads CASSSWEYDSSYEQYV. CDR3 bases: TGTGCCAGCAGCTCTTGGGAGTACGACAGCTCCTACGAGCAGTACGTC.

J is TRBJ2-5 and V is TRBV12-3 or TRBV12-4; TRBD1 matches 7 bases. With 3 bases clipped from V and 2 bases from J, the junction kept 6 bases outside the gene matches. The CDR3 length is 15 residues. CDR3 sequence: CASSFSHRGQETQYF. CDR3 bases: TGTGCCAGCAGTTTTTCCCACAGGGGACAAGAGACCCAGTACTTC.

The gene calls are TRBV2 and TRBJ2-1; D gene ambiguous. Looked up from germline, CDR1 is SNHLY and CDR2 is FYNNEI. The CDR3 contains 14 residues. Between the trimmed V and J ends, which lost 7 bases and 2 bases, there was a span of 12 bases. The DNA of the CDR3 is TGTGCCAGCAAGCGCCCGACGGCCTACAATGAGCAGTTCTTC. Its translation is CASKRPTAYNEQFF.

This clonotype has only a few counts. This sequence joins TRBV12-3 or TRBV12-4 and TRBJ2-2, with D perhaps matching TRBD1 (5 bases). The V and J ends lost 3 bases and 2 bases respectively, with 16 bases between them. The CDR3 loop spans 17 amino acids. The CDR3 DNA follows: TGTGCCAGCAGTTTTAAGGGGCACCAAGTCAACACCGGGGAGCTGTTTTTT. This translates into CASSFKGHQVNTGELFF.

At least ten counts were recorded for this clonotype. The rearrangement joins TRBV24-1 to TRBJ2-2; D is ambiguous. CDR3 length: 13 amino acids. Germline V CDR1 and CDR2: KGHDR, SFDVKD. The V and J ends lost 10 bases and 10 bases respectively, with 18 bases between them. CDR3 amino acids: CATGSPYWEELFF. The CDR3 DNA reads TGTGCCACTGGGTCACCGTACTGGGAGGAGCTGTTTTTT.

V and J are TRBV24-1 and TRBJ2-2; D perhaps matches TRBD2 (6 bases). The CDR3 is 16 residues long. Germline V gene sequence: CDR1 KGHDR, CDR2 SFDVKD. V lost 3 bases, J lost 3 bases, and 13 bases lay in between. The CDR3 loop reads CATSDPRDWDTGELFF. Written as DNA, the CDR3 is TGTGCCACCAGTGATCCCCGGGACTGGGACACCGGGGAGCTGTTTTTT.

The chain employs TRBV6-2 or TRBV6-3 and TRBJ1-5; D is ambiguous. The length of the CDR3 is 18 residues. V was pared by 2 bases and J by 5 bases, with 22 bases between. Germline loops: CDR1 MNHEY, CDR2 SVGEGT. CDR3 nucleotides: TGTGCCAGCAGTTACAGGGCGTGGGTAGCTTCGTCGGATCAGCCCCAGCATTTT. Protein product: CASSYRAWVASSDQPQHF.

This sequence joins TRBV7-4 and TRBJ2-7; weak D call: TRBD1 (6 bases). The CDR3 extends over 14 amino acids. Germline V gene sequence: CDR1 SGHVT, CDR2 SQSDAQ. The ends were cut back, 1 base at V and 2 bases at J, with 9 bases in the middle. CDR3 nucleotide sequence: TGTGCCAGCAGCTTAGAGGACAGTACCTACGAGCAGTACTTC. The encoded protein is CASSLEDSTYEQYF.

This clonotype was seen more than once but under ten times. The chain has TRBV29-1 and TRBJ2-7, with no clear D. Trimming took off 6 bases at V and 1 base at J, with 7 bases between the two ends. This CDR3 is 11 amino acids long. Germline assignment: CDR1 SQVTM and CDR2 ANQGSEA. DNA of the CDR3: TGCAGCGTAGGTGAATCCTACGAGCAGTACTTC. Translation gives CSVGESYEQYF.

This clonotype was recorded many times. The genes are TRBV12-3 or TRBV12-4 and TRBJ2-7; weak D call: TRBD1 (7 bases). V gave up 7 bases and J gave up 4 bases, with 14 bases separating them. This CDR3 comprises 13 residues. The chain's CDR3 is CASTPEGAYEQYF. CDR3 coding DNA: TGTGCCAGCACCCCGGAGGGGGCGTACGAGCAGTACTTC.

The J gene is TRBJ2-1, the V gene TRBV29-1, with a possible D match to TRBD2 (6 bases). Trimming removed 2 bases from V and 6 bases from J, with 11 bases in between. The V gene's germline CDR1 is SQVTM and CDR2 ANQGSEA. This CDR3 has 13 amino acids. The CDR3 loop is CSVERDWVNEQFF. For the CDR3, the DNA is TGCAGCGTTGAAAGGGACTGGGTCAATGAGCAGTTCTTC.

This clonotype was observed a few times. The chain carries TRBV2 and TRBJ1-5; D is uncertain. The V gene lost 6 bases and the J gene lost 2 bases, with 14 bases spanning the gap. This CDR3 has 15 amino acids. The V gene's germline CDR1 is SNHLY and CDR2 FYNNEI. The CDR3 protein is CASSLRAGGNQPQHF. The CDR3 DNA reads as TGTGCCAGCAGCCTTCGGGCCGGTGGCAATCAGCCCCAGCATTTT.

The CDR3 nucleotides read TGTGCCAACCAACAGGGGTCGGAGACCCAGTACTTC. Protein sequence: CANQQGSETQYF. V usage is TRBV2 and J usage is TRBJ2-5; 7 positions match TRBD1. The CDR3 has 12 residues. With V trimmed by 10 bases and J by 5 bases, 7 bases remained unmatched. Germline V gives CDR1 SNHLY, CDR2 FYNNEI.

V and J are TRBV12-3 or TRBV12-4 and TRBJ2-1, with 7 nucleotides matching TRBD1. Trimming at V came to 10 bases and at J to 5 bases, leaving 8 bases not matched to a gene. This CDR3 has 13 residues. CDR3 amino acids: CATTGSGDNEQFF. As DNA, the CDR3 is TGTGCCACGACAGGGTCGGGTGACAATGAGCAGTTCTTC.

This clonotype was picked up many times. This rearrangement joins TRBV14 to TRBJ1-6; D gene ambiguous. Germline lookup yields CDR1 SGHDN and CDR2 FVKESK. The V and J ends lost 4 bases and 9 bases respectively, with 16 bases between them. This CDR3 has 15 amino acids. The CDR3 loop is CASSPGRERTSPLHF. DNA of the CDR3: TGTGCCAGCAGCCCCGGTCGGGAGAGGACTTCACCCCTCCACTTT.

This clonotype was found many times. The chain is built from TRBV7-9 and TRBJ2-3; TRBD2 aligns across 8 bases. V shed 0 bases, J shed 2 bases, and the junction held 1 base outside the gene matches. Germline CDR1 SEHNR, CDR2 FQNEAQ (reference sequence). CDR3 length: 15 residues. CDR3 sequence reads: CASSLAGRDTDTQYF. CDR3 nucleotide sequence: TGTGCCAGCAGCTTAGCCGGGAGGGACACAGATACGCAGTATTTT. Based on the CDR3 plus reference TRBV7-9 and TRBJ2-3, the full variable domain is DTGVSQNPRHKITKRGQNVTFRCDPISEHNRLYWYRQTLGQGPEFLTYFQNEAQLEKSRLLSDRFSAERPKGSFSTLEIQRTEQGDSAMYLCASSLAGRDTDTQYFGPGTRLTVL.

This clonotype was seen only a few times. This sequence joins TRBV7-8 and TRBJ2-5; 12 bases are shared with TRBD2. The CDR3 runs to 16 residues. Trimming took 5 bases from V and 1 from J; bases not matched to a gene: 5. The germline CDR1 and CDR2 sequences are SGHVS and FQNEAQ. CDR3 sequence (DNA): TGTGCCAGCAGCCCGCTAGCGGGAGGGGCCCAAGAGACCCAGTACTTC. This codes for CASSPLAGGAQETQYF.

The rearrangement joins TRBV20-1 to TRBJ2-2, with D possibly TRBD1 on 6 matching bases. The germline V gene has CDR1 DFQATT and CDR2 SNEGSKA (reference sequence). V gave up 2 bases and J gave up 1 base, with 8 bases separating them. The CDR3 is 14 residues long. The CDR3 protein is CSARLTGNTGELFF. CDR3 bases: TGCAGTGCTAGATTGACAGGGAACACCGGGGAGCTGTTTTTT.

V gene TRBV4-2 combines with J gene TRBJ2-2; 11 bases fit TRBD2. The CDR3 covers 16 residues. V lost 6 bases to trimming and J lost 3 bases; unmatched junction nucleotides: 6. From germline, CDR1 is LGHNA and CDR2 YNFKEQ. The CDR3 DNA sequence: TGTGCCAGCAGAATCGGACTAGCGGGTTACACCGGGGAGCTGTTTTTT. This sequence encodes CASRIGLAGYTGELFF.

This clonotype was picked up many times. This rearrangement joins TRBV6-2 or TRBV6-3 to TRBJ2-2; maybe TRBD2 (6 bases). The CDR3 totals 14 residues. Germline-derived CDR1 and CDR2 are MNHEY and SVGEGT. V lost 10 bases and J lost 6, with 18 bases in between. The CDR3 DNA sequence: TGTGCCAACGATTCACCCGGGGAGGCCGGGGAGCTGTTTTTT. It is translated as CANDSPGEAGELFF.